This T cell receptor beta chain is from a study of CXCR3-negative and CXCR3-positive naive CD8 T cells. Concerning this clonotype: Antigen specificity is unknown.

cDNA libraries for TRB were generated by 5' RACE incorporating UMI labels. TCRdb re-called the 5' RACE reads and shows each CDR3 protein once, DNA omitted. The sample table sets out 92,000 or so distinct CDR3 sequences. Findings and caveats of the study: In both naive subsets diversity was comparably high, whereas memory CD8+ cells showed much lower diversity.

Germline V gene lookup returns CDR1 SGHTA and CDR2 FQGNSA. CDR3 length equals 14 residues. This receptor was obtained from a human donor in good health. Some clones in this sample may be carry-over from other donors' samples. J is TRBJ2-5 and V is TRBV7-2; with no DNA, the TCRdb D assignment of TRBD1 cannot be verified. Sequenced: naive CXCR3- CD8+ T cells from blood. Subset noted: CD45RO-CCR7+CD27+CD95- naive CD8+ T cells lacking CXCR3 (TNR3-). CDR3 loop: CASSLTGTGETQYF.